One sample yielded the 13 T cell receptor beta chains listed below, sequenced in a study of blood T cells in healthy people across ages. A second PCR of 7 to 11 cycles used a sample-barcoded 5' primer and a J-beta primer mix. TCRdb analysed the 5' RACE reads with MiXCR anew, one entry per CDR3 protein. The data contain 750,000 to 850,000 distinct CDR3 sequences, around 25% of them singletons. A further study also used this sample, focusing on T cells of mothers and their children.

Sequencing used blood. The receptors were gathered from a boy aged 10-17 years in good health.

The genes are TRBV6-1 and TRBJ1-5; D gene ambiguous. V was pared by 6 bases and J by 0 bases, with 18 bases between. The length of the CDR3 is 17 residues. Germline V gene lookup returns CDR1 MNHNS and CDR2 SASEGT. CDR3 nucleotides: TGTGCCAGCAGGCAATCCTCCCGGTCGTATAGCAATCAGCCCCAGCATTTT. Translating gives CASRQSSRSYSNQPQHF.

V usage is TRBV29-1 and J usage is TRBJ2-7; D may be TRBD1 or TRBD2 (5 bases each). The V gene's germline CDR1 is SQVTM and CDR2 ANQGSEA. V was shortened by 0 bases and J by 3 bases, with 12 bases between the two germline ends. The CDR3 is made up of 14 amino acids. The CDR3 is CSVEDPGRGYEQYF. CDR3 in DNA: TGCAGCGTTGAAGATCCGGGGCGCGGCTACGAGCAGTACTTC.

V and J are TRBV6-6 and TRBJ2-5, with D perhaps assigned TRBD1 or TRBD2 (5 bases each). V was pared by 4 bases and J by 5 bases, with 14 bases between. The length of the CDR3 is 14 residues. Germline CDR1 reads MNHNY; CDR2 reads SVGAGI (reference sequence). The CDR3 is CASSSRVGEETQYF. The CDR3, as DNA: TGTGCCAGCAGTTCCAGGGTCGGGGAGGAGACCCAGTACTTC.

This clonotype was counted between two and nine times. The rearrangement links TRBV6-5 to TRBJ2-4, with 8 bases lining up with TRBD1. Germline V gene lookup returns CDR1 MNHEY and CDR2 SVGAGI. The trim removed 7 bases at V and 0 bases at J, leaving 2 bases unmatched. The CDR3 is 14 residues long. For the CDR3, the DNA is TGTGCCAGCATGGACAGGGAAGCCAAAAACATTCAGTACTTC. Protein sequence: CASMDREAKNIQYF.

This clonotype was seen a few times. The gene calls are TRBV5-1 and TRBJ2-5; 7 positions agree with TRBD2. The CDR3 runs to 15 residues. Unmatched junction bases numbered 6, after V lost 3 bases and J lost 1 base. Germline lookup yields CDR1 SGHRS and CDR2 YFSETQ. DNA of the CDR3: TGCGCCAGCAGCTCGTCCAGCGGGGCCCAAGAGACCCAGTACTTC. Encoded protein: CASSSSSGAQETQYF.

V gene TRBV7-2 combines with J gene TRBJ1-5; 9 bases are shared with TRBD1. CDR1 and CDR2 (germline): SGHTA, FQGNSA. CDR3 length: 15 residues. Trimming at V came to 2 bases and at J to 3 bases, leaving 2 bases not matched to a gene. CDR3 region: CASSLRTGVNQPQHF. In nucleotides, the CDR3 is TGTGCCAGCAGCTTAAGGACAGGGGTCAATCAGCCCCAGCATTTT.

There are a few counts of this clonotype. The chain couples TRBV12-3 or TRBV12-4 to TRBJ1-1; 10 bases align to TRBD1. V was clipped by 6 bases and J by 1 base; unmatched bases: 8. The CDR3 loop spans 16 amino acids. CDR3 amino acids: CASSPGQGGTNTEAFF. The CDR3, as DNA: TGTGCCAGCAGCCCTGGACAGGGGGGGACGAACACTGAAGCTTTCTTT.

This chain joins TRBV20-1 and TRBJ1-4; D not certain. This CDR3 has 11 residues. Germline CDR1 DFQATT, CDR2 SNEGSKA (reference sequence). DNA of the CDR3: TGCAGCTCTCTTTACTATGAAAAACTGTTTTTT. Translating it yields CSSLYYEKLFF.

V is TRBV5-1 and J is TRBJ2-5; 14 bases align to TRBD2. Trimming removed 4 bases from V and 8 bases from J; junction bases left unmatched: 10. This CDR3 is built from 16 residues. Germline CDR1 reads SGHRS; CDR2 reads YFSETQ. CDR3 region: CASSHGTSGGTVTQYF. The DNA for the CDR3 is TGCGCCAGCAGCCATGGGACTAGCGGGGGTACAGTCACCCAGTACTTC.

This chain's CDR3 is CASSLEGQPNYNEQFF. The DNA for the CDR3 is TGCGCCAGCAGCTTGGAGGGACAGCCCAACTACAATGAGCAGTTCTTC. J is TRBJ2-1 and V is TRBV5-1; 7 nucleotides agree with TRBD1. This CDR3 is built from 16 residues. CDR1 and CDR2 (germline): SGHRS, YFSETQ. Trimming at V came to 0 bases and at J to 3 bases, leaving 6 bases not matched to a gene.

CDR3 DNA sequence: TGTGCCAGCAGCCAATATAGCGGGCGGCCTTCTGGGGCCAACGTCCTGACTTTC. Its translation is CASSQYSGRPSGANVLTF. The V and J genes are TRBV7-2 and TRBJ2-6, with 7 bases fitting TRBD2. The CDR3 contains 18 residues. Germline-derived CDR1 and CDR2 are SGHTA and FQGNSA. V lost 5 bases and J lost 1; bases outside the gene matches: 11.

In its sample, this clonotype was seen a few times. The CDR3 region is CASSHPWGGTGANVLTF. In nucleotides, the CDR3 is TGCGCCAGCAGCCATCCTTGGGGGGGGACTGGGGCCAACGTCCTGACTTTC. The chain has TRBV4-3 and TRBJ2-6; 7 positions agree with TRBD2. The J segment lost 2 bases and the V segment lost 3 bases, leaving 7 bases of the junction unmatched. Per germline, CDR1 LGHNA and CDR2 YSLEER. CDR3 size: 17 residues.

This sequence joins TRBV18 and TRBJ2-1; tentative D call: TRBD1 (6 bases). Germline assignment: CDR1 KGHSH and CDR2 LQKENI. CDR3 length: 15 amino acids. V lost 5 bases and J lost 0, with 11 bases in between. CDR3 sequence (DNA): TGTGCCAGCTCATCCAGGGGTGACTCCTACAATGAGCAGTTCTTC. Amino acids: CASSSRGDSYNEQFF.